The rows below give T cell receptor beta chains drawn from one sample of a study of T cell repertoires in cytomegalovirus infection. TCRdb fed the reads into MiXCR, producing one record per CDR3 protein. The sample holds more than 200,000 distinct CDR3 sequences; less than 9.5% are singletons and the top ten take roughly 15%. The sequenced sample consisted of PBMCs. The receptors derive from a human donor in good health (CMV status not recorded). Some clones in this sample may be carry-over from other donors' samples. Each CDR3 is given with its conserved first and last residue. The D gene is left open where the match is weak. Clone size appears in some rows only: once, few, many, or a class for an expanded clone.

d_gene,v_gene,j_gene,abundance,CDR3aa,CDR3nt
TRBD2,TRBV6-2/TRBV6-3,TRBJ2-7,many,CASFSVGLAGNALKQYF,TGTGCCAGCTTCAGTGTCGGACTAGCGGGTAACGCCTTGAAGCAGTACTTC
NA,TRBV29-1,TRBJ2-3,few,CSVERTPGDTQYF,TGCAGCGTTGAACGGACGCCAGGAGATACGCAGTATTTT
TRBD1,TRBV7-9,TRBJ1-1,many,CASSPGTATEAFF,TGTGCCAGCAGCCCTGGGACAGCTACTGAAGCTTTCTTT
NA,TRBV7-2,TRBJ1-2,many,CASSLGVSVGGYTF,TGTGCCAGCAGCTTAGGGGTCTCCGTCGGCGGCTACACCTTC
NA,TRBV7-2,TRBJ1-3,many,CASSLGVAGNTIYF,TGTGCCAGCAGCCTCGGGGTTGCTGGAAACACCATATATTTT
TRBD1,TRBV6-1,TRBJ2-3,many,CASSPTTGGPDTQYF,TGTGCCAGCAGTCCAACGACAGGGGGCCCAGATACGCAGTATTTT
NA,TRBV7-8,TRBJ2-5,many,CASSRVRETQYF,TGTGCCAGCAGCCGAGTTCGGGAGACCCAGTACTTC
NA,TRBV19,TRBJ1-4,many,CATSDFQGGLVEKLFF,TGTGCCACTTCCGATTTCCAGGGAGGGCTCGTGGAAAAACTGTTTTTT
NA,TRBV6-1,TRBJ2-7,NA,CASSEGRSSYEQYF,TGTGCCAGCAGTGAAGGACGGAGCTCCTACGAGCAGTACTTC
NA,TRBV28,TRBJ2-4,many,CASSALSLAKNIQYF,TGTGCCAGCAGTGCCCTTTCTCTAGCCAAAAACATTCAGTACTTC
TRBD1,TRBV7-2,TRBJ1-2,many,CASSLTGVVYGYTF,TGTGCCAGCAGCTTAACAGGGGTCGTCTATGGCTACACCTTC
NA,TRBV19,TRBJ1-1,many,CASSTRTEAFF,TGTGCCAGTAGCACTAGAACTGAAGCTTTCTTT
NA,TRBV6-2/TRBV6-3,TRBJ1-2,many,CASSYEDRLRGYTF,TGTGCCAGCAGTTACGAGGACCGCTTAAGAGGCTACACCTTC
NA,TRBV7-2,TRBJ2-7,few,CASSLTSRPYEQYF,TGTGCCAGCAGCTTAACGTCACGACCCTACGAGCAGTACTTC
NA,TRBV20-1,TRBJ2-7,few,CSARRAGLSYEQYF,TGCAGTGCTAGACGCGCAGGCCTATCCTACGAGCAGTACTTC
NA,TRBV6-2/TRBV6-3,TRBJ1-4,many,CASSYQTEKLFF,TGTGCCAGCAGTTACCAGACTGAAAAACTGTTTTTT
NA,TRBV7-2,TRBJ1-3,few,CASSLGAASGNTIYF,TGTGCCAGCAGCTTAGGGGCGGCCTCTGGAAACACCATATATTTT
TRBD1,TRBV7-2,TRBJ1-1,many,CASSGQGIEAFF,TGTGCCAGCAGCGGACAGGGGATTGAGGCTTTCTTT
NA,TRBV12-5,TRBJ2-2,few,CASGLNTGELFF,TGTGCTAGTGGCCTGAACACCGGGGAGCTGTTTTTT
NA,TRBV19,TRBJ1-5,NA,CASNPGRRNQPQHF,TGTGCCAGTAATCCGGGACGGCGCAATCAGCCCCAGCATTTT
TRBD1,TRBV7-2,TRBJ1-3,many,CASSSRTGYSSGNTIYF,TGTGCCAGCAGCTCGAGGACAGGTTACAGCTCTGGAAACACCATATATTTT
TRBD2,TRBV30,TRBJ2-5,once,CAWTSGTETQYF,TGTGCCTGGACTAGCGGGACGGAGACCCAGTACTTC
NA,TRBV30,TRBJ2-1,few,CAWSVSLTGRSYNEQFF,TGTGCCTGGAGTGTATCTTTAACGGGGAGGTCCTACAATGAGCAGTTCTTC
NA,TRBV19,TRBJ2-6,many,CASSLRGLSGANVLTF,TGTGCCAGTAGTTTAAGGGGTCTCTCTGGGGCCAACGTCCTGACTTTC
NA,TRBV6-2/TRBV6-3,TRBJ2-3,few,CATAGGRGRLDTQYF,TGTGCCACCGCCGGAGGGCGGGGGCGGTTGGATACGCAGTATTTT
NA,TRBV7-2,TRBJ2-2,many,CASSPSRGSTGELFF,TGTGCCAGCAGCCCAAGTCGGGGAAGCACCGGGGAGCTGTTTTTT
NA,TRBV10-2,TRBJ1-1,many,CASSETGPLAEAFF,TGCGCCAGCAGTGAGACGGGACCGTTGGCTGAAGCTTTCTTT